This TCR beta chain was recorded in a study of blood T cell repertoires in COVID-19. Study-level information: The samples span acute and convalescent COVID-19 from the United States, Italy and Spain. Sources were T cells, B-cell-depleted T cells, or PBMCs; the material itself was cDNA or gDNA.

The table came from immunoSEQ multiplex PCR; TCRdb's copy has only in-frame clones and leaves some out. The top ten hold around 14% of the sample, which has around 260,000 clones, about 86% seen once. This CDR3 spans 14 amino acids. Germline V gene lookup returns CDR1 SSHAT and CDR2 FNYEAQ (reference sequence). The ends lost 5 bases at V and 6 bases at J; junction bases unmatched: 9. The sequence was obtained from a person aged 65-85 years with COVID-19, enrolled during active disease. Sequencing was performed on peripheral blood. This rearrangement joins TRBV7-7 to TRBJ2-5; TRBD1 agrees at 7 bases. CDR3 nucleotide sequence: TGTGCCAGCAGCCCCACGGACAGGTTACAGACCCAGTACTTC. Translation gives CASSPTDRLQTQYF.